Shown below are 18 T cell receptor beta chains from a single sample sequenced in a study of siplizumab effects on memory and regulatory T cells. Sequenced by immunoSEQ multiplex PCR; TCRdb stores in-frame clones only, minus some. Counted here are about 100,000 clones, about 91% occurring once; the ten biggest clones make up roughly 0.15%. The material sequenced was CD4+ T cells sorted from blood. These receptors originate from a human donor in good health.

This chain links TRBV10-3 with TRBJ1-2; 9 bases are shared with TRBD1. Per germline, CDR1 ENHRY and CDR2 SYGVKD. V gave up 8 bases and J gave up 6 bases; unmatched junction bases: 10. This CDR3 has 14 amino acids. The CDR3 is CAIPGGTGLNGYTF. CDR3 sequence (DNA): TGTGCCATCCCGGGGGGGACAGGGTTGAATGGCTACACCTTC.

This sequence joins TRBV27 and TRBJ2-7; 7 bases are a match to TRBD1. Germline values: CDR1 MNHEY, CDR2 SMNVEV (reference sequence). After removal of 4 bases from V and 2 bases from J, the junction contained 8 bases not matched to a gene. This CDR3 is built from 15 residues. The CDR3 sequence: CASSSTGAGTYEQYF. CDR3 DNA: TGTGCCAGCAGTTCTACAGGGGCAGGAACCTACGAGCAGTACTTC.

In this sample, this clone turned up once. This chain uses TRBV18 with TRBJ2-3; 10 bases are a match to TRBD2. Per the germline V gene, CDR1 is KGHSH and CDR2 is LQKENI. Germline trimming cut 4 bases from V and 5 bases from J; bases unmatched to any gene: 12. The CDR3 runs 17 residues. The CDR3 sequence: CASSRASGGPAGDTQYF. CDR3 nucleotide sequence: TGTGCCAGCTCACGGGCTAGCGGGGGCCCCGCTGGAGATACGCAGTATTTT.

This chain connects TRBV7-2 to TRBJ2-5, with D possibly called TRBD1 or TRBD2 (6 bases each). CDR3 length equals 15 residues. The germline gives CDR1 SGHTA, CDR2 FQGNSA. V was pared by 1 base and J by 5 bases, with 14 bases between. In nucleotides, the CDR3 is TGTGCCAGCAGCTTAGAGGGGGGCCGACTCGAGACCCAGTACTTC. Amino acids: CASSLEGGRLETQYF.

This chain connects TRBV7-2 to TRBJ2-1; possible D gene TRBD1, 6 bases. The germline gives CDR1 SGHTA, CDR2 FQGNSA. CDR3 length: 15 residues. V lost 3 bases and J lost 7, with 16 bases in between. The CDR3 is CASSFWGHVTNEQFF. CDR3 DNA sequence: TGTGCCAGCAGCTTTTGGGGGCATGTGACGAATGAGCAGTTCTTC.

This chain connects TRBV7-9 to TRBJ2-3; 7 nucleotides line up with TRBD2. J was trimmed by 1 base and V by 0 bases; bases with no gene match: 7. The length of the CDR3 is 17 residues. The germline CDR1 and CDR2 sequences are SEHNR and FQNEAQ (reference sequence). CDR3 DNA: TGTGCCAGCAGCTTAGCGCGTCCCGCGGGGGGCACAGATACGCAGTATTTT. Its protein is CASSLARPAGGTDTQYF. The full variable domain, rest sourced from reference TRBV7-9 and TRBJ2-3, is DTGVSQNPRHKITKRGQNVTFRCDPISEHNRLYWYRQTLGQGPEFLTYFQNEAQLEKSRLLSDRFSAERPKGSFSTLEIQRTEQGDSAMYLCASSLARPAGGTDTQYFGPGTRLTVL.

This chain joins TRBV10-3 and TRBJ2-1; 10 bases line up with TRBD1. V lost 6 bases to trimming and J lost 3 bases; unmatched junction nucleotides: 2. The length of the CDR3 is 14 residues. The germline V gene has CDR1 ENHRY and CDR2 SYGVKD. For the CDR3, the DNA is TGTGCCATCAGCGGACAGGGGGGCTACAATGAGCAGTTCTTC. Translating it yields CAISGQGGYNEQFF.

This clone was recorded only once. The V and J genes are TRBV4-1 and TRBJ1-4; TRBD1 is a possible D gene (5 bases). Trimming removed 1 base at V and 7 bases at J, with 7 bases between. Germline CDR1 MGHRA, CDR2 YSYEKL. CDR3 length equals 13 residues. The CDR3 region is CASSQGRGEKLFF. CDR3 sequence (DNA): TGCGCCAGCAGCCAAGGGAGGGGTGAAAAACTGTTTTTT.

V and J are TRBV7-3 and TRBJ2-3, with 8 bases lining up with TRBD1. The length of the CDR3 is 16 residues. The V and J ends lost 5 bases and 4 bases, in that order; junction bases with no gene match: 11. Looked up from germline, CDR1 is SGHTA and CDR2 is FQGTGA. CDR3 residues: CASSRVGTGGPDTQYF. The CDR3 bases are TGTGCCAGCAGCCGCGTAGGGACAGGCGGACCAGATACGCAGTATTTT.

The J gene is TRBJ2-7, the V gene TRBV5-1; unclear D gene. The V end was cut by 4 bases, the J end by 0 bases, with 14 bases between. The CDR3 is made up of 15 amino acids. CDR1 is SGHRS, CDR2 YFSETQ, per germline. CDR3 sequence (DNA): TGCGCCAGCAGCCCGACTGCGTCGAGCTCCTACGAGCAGTACTTC. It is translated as CASSPTASSSYEQYF.

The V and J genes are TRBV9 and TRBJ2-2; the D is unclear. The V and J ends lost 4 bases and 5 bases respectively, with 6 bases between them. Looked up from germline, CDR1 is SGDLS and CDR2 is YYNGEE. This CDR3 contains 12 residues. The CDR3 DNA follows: TGTGCCAGCAGCCAAAGTACCGGGGAGCTGTTTTTT. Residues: CASSQSTGELFF. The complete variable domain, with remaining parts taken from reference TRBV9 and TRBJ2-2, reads DSGVTQTPKHLITATGQRVTLRCSPRSGDLSVYWYQQSLDQGLQFLIQYYNGEERAKGNILERFSAQQFPDLHSELNLSSLELGDSALYFCASSQSTGELFFGEGSRLTVL.

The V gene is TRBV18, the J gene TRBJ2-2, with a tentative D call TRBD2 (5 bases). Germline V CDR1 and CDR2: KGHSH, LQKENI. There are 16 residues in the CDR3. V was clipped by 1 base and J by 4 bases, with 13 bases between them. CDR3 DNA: TGTGCCAGCTCACCACTATCGGCAGGAGGCACCGGGGAGCTGTTTTTT. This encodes CASSPLSAGGTGELFF.

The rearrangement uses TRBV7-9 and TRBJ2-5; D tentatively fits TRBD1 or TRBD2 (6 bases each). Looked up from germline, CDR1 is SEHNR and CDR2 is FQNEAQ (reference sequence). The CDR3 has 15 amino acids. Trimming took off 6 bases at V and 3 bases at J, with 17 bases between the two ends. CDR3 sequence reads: CASSPNGGGEETQYF. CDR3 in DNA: TGTGCCAGCAGTCCTAATGGGGGCGGGGAAGAGACCCAGTACTTC.

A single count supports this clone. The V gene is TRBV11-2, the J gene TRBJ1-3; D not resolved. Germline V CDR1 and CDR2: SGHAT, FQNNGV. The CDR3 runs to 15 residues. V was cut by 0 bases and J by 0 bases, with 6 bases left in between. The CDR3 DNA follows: TGTGCCAGCAGCTTAGACAGCTACTCTGGAAACACCATATATTTT. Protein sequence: CASSLDSYSGNTIYF.

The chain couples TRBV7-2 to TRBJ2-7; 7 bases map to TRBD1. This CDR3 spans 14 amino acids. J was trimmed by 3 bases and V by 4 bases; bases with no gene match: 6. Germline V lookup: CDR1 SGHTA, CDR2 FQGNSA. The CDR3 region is CASSSRQGGYEQYF. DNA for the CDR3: TGTGCCAGCAGCTCCCGACAGGGTGGCTACGAGCAGTACTTC.

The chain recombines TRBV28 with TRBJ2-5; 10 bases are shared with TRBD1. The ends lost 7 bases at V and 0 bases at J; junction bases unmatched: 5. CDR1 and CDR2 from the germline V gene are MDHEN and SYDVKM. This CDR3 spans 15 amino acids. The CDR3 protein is CASIADRGYQETQYF. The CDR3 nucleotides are TGTGCCAGCATCGCGGACAGGGGGTACCAAGAGACCCAGTACTTC.

Here the CDR3 DNA reads TGTGCCAGCACTCAGGGGGGGAACACTGAAGCTTTCTTT. This translates into CASTQGGNTEAFF. This rearrangement joins TRBV6-5 to TRBJ1-1, with 7 bases that match TRBD1. Germline V gene sequence: CDR1 MNHEY, CDR2 SVGAGI. This CDR3 region has 13 residues. Losses at the gene ends were 7 bases for V and 1 base for J; bases not matched to a gene: 3.

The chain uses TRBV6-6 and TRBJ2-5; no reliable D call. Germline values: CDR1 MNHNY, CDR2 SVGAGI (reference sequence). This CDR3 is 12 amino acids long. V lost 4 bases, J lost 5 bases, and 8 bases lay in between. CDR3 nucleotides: TGTGCCAGCAGTTTACAGACGGAGACCCAGTACTTC. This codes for CASSLQTETQYF.